What follows describes a single T cell receptor (beta chain). These data come from a study of blood T cell repertoires in COVID-19. The overall study: Donors in the United States, Italy and Spain gave samples during acute or convalescent COVID-19. Sources were T cells, B-cell-depleted T cells, or PBMCs; the material itself was cDNA or gDNA.

Methods used by the authors: From reference gene primer amplification, estimates of nucleated cell counts were derived. The protocol was immunoSEQ multiplex PCR, while the TCRdb copy is restricted to in-frame clones and leaves out a portion. V, J and clone size are those of that table, while D and trimming were read from the DNA. Of about 140,000 clones in the sample, roughly 80% are singletons; the top ten hold roughly 3.9%. The CDR3 runs to 14 residues. CDR1 and CDR2 (germline): SNHLY, FYNNEI. Trimming left V 7 bases short and J 0 bases short, with 13 bases between. This chain connects TRBV2 to TRBJ2-7, with D possibly being TRBD2 (7 bases). The TCR was taken from a woman aged 80 or older with acute or convalescent COVID-19. Sequenced sample: peripheral blood. The CDR3 region is CASTWGGTSYEQYF. The CDR3 region has the DNA TGTGCCAGCACGTGGGGGGGCACCTCCTACGAGCAGTACTTC.